These 8 T cell receptor beta chains were all obtained from the same sample, sequenced in a study of cytomegalovirus exposure and HLA in healthy donors. The study ran its PCR with 60 Vbeta and 13 Jbeta primers. Data came from immunoSEQ multiplex PCR; TCRdb stores just in-frame clones and leaves some out. The sample shows under 300,000 clones, approximately 84% of them seen only once. The sequencing input was PBMCs. These receptors were collected from a woman aged 40-49 years in good health and CMV-seropositive.

The table lists this clone with a count of one. The V call is TRBV7-3, the J call TRBJ2-7; 11 positions match TRBD2. The germline CDR1 and CDR2 sequences are SGHTA and FQGTGA. Trimming took 6 bases from V and 5 from J; bases not matched to a gene: 24. CDR3 length equals 20 residues. CDR3 coding DNA: TGTGCCAGCAGAGGGCAAATATACGGTACTAGCGGGAGCGTTGCCCACGAGCAGTACTTC. Protein sequence: CASRGQIYGTSGSVAHEQYF. The whole variable domain, filled in from reference TRBV7-3 and TRBJ2-7, reads GAGVSQTPSNKVTEKGKYVELRCDPISGHTALYWYRQSLGQGPEFLIYFQGTGAADDSGLPNDRFFAVRPEGSVSTLKIQRTERGDSAVYLCASRGQIYGTSGSVAHEQYFGPGTRLTVT.

This clone appeared a few times. The chain uses TRBV6-4 and TRBJ1-2; D is possibly TRBD1 (5 bases). This CDR3 has 15 residues. Germline V gives CDR1 MRHNA, CDR2 SNTAGT. V lost 2 bases to trimming and J lost 8 bases, with 18 bases between them. The CDR3 spells CASSDTPQGLEGYTF. The CDR3 nucleotides read TGTGCCAGCAGTGACACCCCCCAGGGTTTGGAGGGCTACACCTTC.

The chain has TRBV11-2 and TRBJ2-1; a weak D match, TRBD1 (6 bases). Germline CDR1 is SGHAT and CDR2 is FQNNGV. CDR3 length: 15 amino acids. V was pared by 1 base and J by 3 bases, with 10 bases between. CDR3 nucleotide sequence: TGTGCCAGCAGCTTAGGAGGACAGAACTACAATGAGCAGTTCTTC. Residues: CASSLGGQNYNEQFF.

The sample holds one count of this clone. The rearrangement joins TRBV20-1 to TRBJ1-1; no reliable D call. Germline values: CDR1 DFQATT, CDR2 SNEGSKA (reference sequence). This CDR3 region has 11 residues. The V and J ends lost 6 bases and 0 bases respectively, with 5 bases between them. The CDR3 DNA reads as TGCAGTGCGTCAGTGAACACTGAAGCTTTCTTT. Residues: CSASVNTEAFF.

The chain uses TRBV6-5 and TRBJ2-1; D is ambiguous. The V end was cut by 2 bases, the J end by 0 bases, with 11 bases between. The CDR3 is made up of 16 amino acids. Germline CDR1 and CDR2: MNHEY and SVGAGI. CDR3 sequence: CASSYEARNSYNEQFF. CDR3 DNA sequence: TGTGCCAGCAGTTACGAAGCGCGAAACTCCTACAATGAGCAGTTCTTC.

DNA of the CDR3: TGCAGCCTTCCAAAGGGACTAGCCGAAGATACGCAGTATTTT. It is translated as CSLPKGLAEDTQYF. The rearrangement uses TRBV29-1 and TRBJ2-3, with TRBD2 matching 9 bases. The trim removed 8 bases at V and 5 bases at J, leaving 11 bases unmatched. The germline V gene encodes CDR1 SQVTM and CDR2 ANQGSEA. The CDR3 runs to 14 residues.

This clone showed up just a few times. This chain uses TRBV2 with TRBJ2-7; D may be TRBD2 (6 bases). The germline V gene encodes CDR1 SNHLY and CDR2 FYNNEI. Between the trimmed V and J ends, which lost 6 bases and 0 bases, there was a span of 9 bases. There are 13 residues in the CDR3. CDR3 sequence: CASRRDLSYEQYF. The CDR3 DNA follows: TGTGCCAGCAGGCGGGACCTCTCCTACGAGCAGTACTTC.

The chain recombines TRBV30 with TRBJ2-3; a possible D gene is TRBD2 (5 bases). The CDR3 totals 11 residues. The V and J ends lost 5 bases and 8 bases respectively, with 11 bases between them. From germline, CDR1 is GTSNPN and CDR2 SVGIG (reference sequence). The CDR3: CAWGSGLTQYF. The CDR3 DNA is TGTGCCTGGGGGAGCGGCCTTACGCAGTATTTT.